The sequence of this T cell receptor beta chain was determined in a study of shared clonotypes between healthy human individuals. Terminally differentiated effector memory CD45RA+ cells were left out of the naive CD8 fraction, which was CD45RO-negative and positively selected for CCR7. Using immunoSEQ multiplex PCR, the repertoire was profiled, and TCRdb retains in-frame clones only, with some absent. The data show roughly 2.1 million clones, with about 93% seen just once and approximately 1.7% held by the top ten. The CDR3 has 13 amino acids. Germline loops: CDR1 MNHEY, CDR2 SMNVEV (reference sequence). Trimming cost V 6 bases and J 6 bases, with 13 bases left between them.

This chain connects TRBV27 to TRBJ2-3; TRBD1 is a possible D gene (6 bases). Source material: naive CD8+ T cells from PBMCs. This receptor was taken from a man in his late teens or twenties in good health. Some clones in this sample may be carry-over from other donors' samples. CDR3: CASSHRVGDTQYF. The CDR3 nucleotides are TGTGCCAGCAGCCACAGGGTAGGGGATACGCAGTATTTT.